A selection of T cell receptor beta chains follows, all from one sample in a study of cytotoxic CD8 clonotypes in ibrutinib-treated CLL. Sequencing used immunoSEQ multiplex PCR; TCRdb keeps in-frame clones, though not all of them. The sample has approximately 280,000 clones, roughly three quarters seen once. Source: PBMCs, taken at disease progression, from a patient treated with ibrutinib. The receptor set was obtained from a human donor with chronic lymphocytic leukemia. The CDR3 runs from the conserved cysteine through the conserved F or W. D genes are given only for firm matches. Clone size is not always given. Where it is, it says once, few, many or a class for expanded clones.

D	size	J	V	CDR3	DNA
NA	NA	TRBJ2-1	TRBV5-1	CASSELLVDEQFF	TGCGCCAGCAGCGAGCTACTAGTAGATGAGCAGTTCTTC
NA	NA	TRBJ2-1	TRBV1	CTSSRRSRGRVRGQFF	TGCACCAGCAGCCGTAGATCGCGGGGCCGCGTGCGGGGGCAGTTCTTC
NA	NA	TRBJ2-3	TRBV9	CASSETDTQYF	TGTGCCAGCAGTGAGACAGATACGCAGTATTTT
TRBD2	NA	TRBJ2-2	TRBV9	CASSAGLAGVNGELFF	TGTGCCAGCAGCGCCGGACTAGCGGGAGTGAACGGGGAGCTGTTTTTT
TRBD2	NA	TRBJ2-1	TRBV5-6	CASSKGTSLTGYNEQFF	TGTGCCAGCAGCAAAGGGACTAGCCTTACGGGATACAATGAGCAGTTCTTC
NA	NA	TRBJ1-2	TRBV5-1	CASRDQSYGYTF	TGCGCCAGCAGGGACCAGAGCTATGGCTACACCTTC
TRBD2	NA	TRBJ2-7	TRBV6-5	CASSYASGAYEQYF	TGTGCCAGCAGTTACGCGAGCGGGGCCTACGAGCAGTACTTC
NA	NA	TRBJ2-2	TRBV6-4	CASSDYSTGELFF	TGTGCCAGCAGTGACTATAGCACCGGGGAGCTGTTTTTT
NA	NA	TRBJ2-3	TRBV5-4	CASSGGDRGDTQYF	TGTGCCAGCAGCGGGGGAGATCGGGGAGATACGCAGTATTTT
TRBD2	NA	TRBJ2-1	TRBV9	CASASGRAGEVGYNEQFF	TGTGCCAGCGCTTCGGGTCGGGCGGGAGAGGTAGGCTACAATGAGCAGTTCTTC
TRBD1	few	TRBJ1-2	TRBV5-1	CASSLAGQAGYGYTF	TGCGCCAGCAGCTTGGCAGGACAGGCTGGCTATGGCTACACCTTC
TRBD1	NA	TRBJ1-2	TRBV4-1	CASSLITGTGRRANYGYTF	TGCGCCAGCAGCCTGATTACCGGGACAGGGAGACGGGCTAACTATGGCTACACCTTC
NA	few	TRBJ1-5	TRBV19	CASSRRGGVVNQPQHF	TGTGCCAGTAGTAGACGCGGAGGGGTAGTCAATCAGCCCCAGCATTTT
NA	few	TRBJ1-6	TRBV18	CASSHPQGSPLHF	TGTGCCAGCTCACATCCACAGGGTTCACCCCTCCACTTT
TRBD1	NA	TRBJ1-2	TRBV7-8	CASSLPAGQGRDGYTF	TGTGCCAGCAGCTTACCCGCCGGACAGGGTAGGGATGGCTACACCTTC
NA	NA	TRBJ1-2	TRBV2	CASRWGNNYGYTF	TGTGCCAGCCGGTGGGGGAATAACTATGGCTACACCTTC
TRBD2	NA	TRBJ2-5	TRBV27	CASSLAGFYMETQYF	TGTGCCAGCAGCCTAGCGGGGTTCTATATGGAGACCCAGTACTTC